Here is one T cell receptor beta chain with its context. Its matching antigen is unknown. This CDR3 comprises 13 residues. Deletions cut 5 bases from V and 3 bases from J, with 10 bases between. Germline lookup yields CDR1 MNHEY and CDR2 SVGAGI. This entry comes from a study of STAT5B mutations in CD4+ large granular lymphocyte leukemia. Study-level points and caveats: CD4-sorted patient repertoires seemed more clonal than healthy CD4+ repertoires.

Sequencing was performed with immunoSEQ multiplex PCR; in TCRdb, only in-frame clones are kept and a portion is missing. This sample has about 400 clones, with roughly 60% found just once. Bead-separated CD4+, CD4+CD8+, CD57+ or CD56+ fractions, or PBMC, were used. The chain recombines TRBV6-5 with TRBJ1-2; D is undetermined. The sequenced sample was PBMCs. The receptor's source is a woman aged 50 to 60 with CD4+ T-cell large granular lymphocyte leukemia. CDR3: CASSEWRYYGYTF. The CDR3 nucleotides are TGTGCCAGCAGTGAATGGAGGTACTATGGCTACACCTTC.